This TCR beta chain came from a study of vaccination and CD4 T cells after COVID-19. The length of the CDR3 is 13 residues. Germline CDR1 LNHDA, CDR2 SQIVND (reference sequence). With respect to this clonotype: The antigen is undetermined. Germline is not matched at one junction end, which may reflect a read error.

Sequenced with the Oncomine TCR Beta short-read assay was DNA taken from cultured CD4+ T cells. TCRdb reprocessed the PCR reads with MiXCR, giving one entry per CDR3 protein. Counted here are about 25,000 distinct CDR3 sequences, 35% to 55% occurring once; the ten biggest clones make up 7.2%. Whole-study findings and limits: Relatively few convalescent patients and no early post-infection timepoints were analyzed.

Documented treatment: approximately 10-day PBMC culture with coronavirus spike peptide pools or control peptides (ViraFEST assay). First, ViraFEST expanded antigen-specific T cells with peptide pools, and next it sequenced the TCRs. The rearrangement links TRBV19 to TRBJ1-3; D gene unclear. The source is a human donor who had recovered from COVID-19. What was sequenced was CD4+ T cells from blood, cultured in vitro. CDR3 DNA sequence: TGTGCCAGTAGTATCCCAACTGGAAGCACCATATATTTT. It specifies CASSIPTGSTIYF.